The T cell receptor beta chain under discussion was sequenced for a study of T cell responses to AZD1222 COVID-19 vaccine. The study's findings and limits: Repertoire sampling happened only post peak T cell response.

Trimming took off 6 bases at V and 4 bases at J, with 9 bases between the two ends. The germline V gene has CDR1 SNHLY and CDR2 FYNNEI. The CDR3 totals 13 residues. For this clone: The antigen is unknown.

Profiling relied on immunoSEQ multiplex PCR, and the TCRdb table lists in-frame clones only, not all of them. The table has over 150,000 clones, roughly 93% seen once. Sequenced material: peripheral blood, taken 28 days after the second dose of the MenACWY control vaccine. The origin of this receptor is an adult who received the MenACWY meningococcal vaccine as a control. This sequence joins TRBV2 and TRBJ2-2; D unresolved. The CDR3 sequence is CASRGEITGELFF. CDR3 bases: TGTGCCAGCAGAGGTGAGATCACCGGGGAGCTGTTTTTT. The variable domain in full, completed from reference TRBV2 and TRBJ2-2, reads EPEVTQTPSHQVTQMGQEVILRCVPISNHLYFYWYRQILGQKVEFLVSFYNNEISEKSEIFDDQFSVERPDGSNFTLKIRSTKLEDSAMYFCASRGEITGELFFGEGSRLTVL.